The 21 T cell receptor beta chains given below trace back to one sample, sequenced in a study of technical replicates of blood from a few donors. The repertoire was sequenced with immunoSEQ multiplex PCR; TCRdb's copy has only in-frame clones and lacks some. The sample includes tens of thousands of clones, around 94% of them seen just once. The specimen sequenced was T cells isolated from PBMCs. These receptors were obtained from a human donor in good health.

The rearrangement uses TRBV29-1 and TRBJ1-1, with unresolved D. Trimming took off 3 bases at V and 6 bases at J, with 11 bases between the two ends. The germline V gene has CDR1 SQVTM and CDR2 ANQGSEA. This CDR3 contains 12 residues. This CDR3 is CSVEVGLPEAFF. In nucleotides, the CDR3 is TGCAGCGTTGAGGTGGGCCTGCCTGAAGCTTTCTTT.

This clone was counted once. The genes are TRBV6-1 and TRBJ2-3; maybe TRBD1 (5 bases). The CDR3 covers 12 residues. The germline V and J ends were trimmed by 5 bases and 6 bases, with 9 bases remaining between them. CDR1 is MNHNS and CDR2 is SASEGT in the germline V gene. The CDR3 DNA sequence: TGTGCCAGCAGTCCGACAGCGGATACGCAGTATTTT. It yields the protein CASSPTADTQYF.

The chain joins TRBV5-4 to TRBJ1-4; D uncertain. The germline V and J ends were trimmed by 3 bases and 7 bases, with 7 bases remaining between them. Germline-derived CDR1 and CDR2 are SGHNT and YYREEE (reference sequence). The CDR3 totals 12 residues. CDR3 protein: CASSSNSEKLFF. The CDR3 DNA sequence: TGTGCCAGCAGCTCCAACAGTGAAAAACTGTTTTTT.

The CDR3 DNA is TGTGCCATCAGTGAGTCGTTTTCGGGCTTAAGCGGGAGTCGCGAGCAGTACTTC. Translation: CAISESFSGLSGSREQYF. The gene calls are TRBV10-3 and TRBJ2-7, with 8 bases fitting TRBD2. The CDR3 runs 18 residues. Trimming took 0 bases from V and 6 from J; bases not matched to a gene: 16. The germline V gene has CDR1 ENHRY and CDR2 SYGVKD.

The CDR3 sequence is CASRYTGTGVYEQYF. CDR3 nucleotide sequence: TGTGCCAGCAGGTACACCGGGACAGGGGTCTACGAGCAGTACTTC. V usage is TRBV6-5 and J usage is TRBJ2-7, with 10 bases matching TRBD1. V lost 6 bases, J lost 3 bases, and 8 bases stayed unmatched. The germline V gene encodes CDR1 MNHEY and CDR2 SVGAGI. This CDR3 region has 15 residues.

This chain joins TRBV6-1 and TRBJ2-3; 10 nucleotides agree with TRBD1. Germline V gene lookup returns CDR1 MNHNS and CDR2 SASEGT. The CDR3 has 17 amino acids. The ends lost 2 bases at V and 3 bases at J; junction bases unmatched: 8. CDR3 sequence (DNA): TGTGCCAGCAGTGAATTTGTCTTGGGACAGGGGACAGATACGCAGTATTTT. Translation gives CASSEFVLGQGTDTQYF.

The chain couples TRBV19 to TRBJ1-1; 10 bases are a match to TRBD1. The CDR3 extends over 14 amino acids. CDR1 LNHDA and CDR2 SQIVND come from the germline V gene (reference sequence). Trimming at V came to 5 bases and at J to 6 bases, leaving 6 bases not matched to a gene. In nucleotides, the CDR3 is TGTGCCAGTAGTGCCGGGACAGGGGTTTCTGAAGCTTTCTTT. Protein product: CASSAGTGVSEAFF.

This clone showed up just a few times. The chain couples TRBV10-1 to TRBJ1-6; 8 bases line up with TRBD1. Germline V gives CDR1 WNHNN, CDR2 SYGVQD (reference sequence). The CDR3 totals 15 residues. V gave up 8 bases and J gave up 14 bases; unmatched junction bases: 17. CDR3 protein: CASSGQWTGPFTLHF. As DNA, the CDR3 is TGCGCCAGCTCGGGTCAATGGACAGGGCCTTTCACCCTCCACTTT.

The V call is TRBV6-5, the J call TRBJ2-1; a weak D match, TRBD2 (6 bases). Germline assignment: CDR1 MNHEY and CDR2 SVGAGI. This CDR3 contains 15 residues. Trimming removed 2 bases from V and 1 base from J, with 9 bases in between. CDR3 sequence (DNA): TGTGCCAGCAGTTACAAGCGGGTTTCCTACAATGAGCAGTTCTTC. This gives the protein CASSYKRVSYNEQFF.

V gene TRBV4-1 combines with J gene TRBJ2-3; 11 bases match TRBD2. The germline gives CDR1 MGHRA, CDR2 YSYEKL. The CDR3 runs to 17 residues. V lost 4 bases to trimming and J lost 0 bases; unmatched junction nucleotides: 6. CDR3: CASSLGLAEISTDTQYF. CDR3 DNA sequence: TGCGCCAGCAGCCTGGGACTAGCGGAAATTAGCACAGATACGCAGTATTTT.

This clone occurred once. The chain carries TRBV2 and TRBJ1-6; tentative D call: TRBD1 (5 bases). Germline CDR1 is SNHLY and CDR2 is FYNNEI. CDR3 length equals 16 residues. V was cut by 3 bases and J by 5 bases, with 14 bases left in between. The CDR3 reads CASSDFGGGDNSPLHF. DNA of the CDR3: TGTGCCAGCAGTGATTTTGGGGGGGGTGATAATTCACCCCTCCACTTT. The full variable domain, with the rest looked up from reference TRBV2 and TRBJ1-6, is EPEVTQTPSHQVTQMGQEVILRCVPISNHLYFYWYRQILGQKVEFLVSFYNNEISEKSEIFDDQFSVERPDGSNFTLKIRSTKLEDSAMYFCASSDFGGGDNSPLHFGNGTRLTVT.

The rearrangement joins TRBV6-5 to TRBJ2-3; no clear D. Trimming stripped 0 bases from V and 7 bases from J, with 11 bases between. In germline, CDR1 is MNHEY, CDR2 SVGAGI. The CDR3 is made up of 14 amino acids. CDR3 in amino acids: CASSYSLLLNTQYF. The DNA of the CDR3 is TGTGCCAGCAGTTACTCGTTACTCCTGAATACGCAGTATTTT.

The gene calls are TRBV19 and TRBJ1-4; D ambiguous. CDR1 is LNHDA, CDR2 SQIVND, per germline (reference sequence). CDR3 size: 14 residues. The V gene lost 8 bases and the J gene lost 5 bases, with 15 bases spanning the gap. This chain's CDR3 is CASLPGARNEKLFF. CDR3 sequence (DNA): TGTGCCAGTCTCCCGGGAGCCCGAAATGAAAAACTGTTTTTT.

This rearrangement joins TRBV14 to TRBJ2-1, with a weak D call TRBD2 (6 bases). V lost 6 bases and J 6 bases, leaving 9 bases between the germline ends. CDR3 size: 12 residues. Germline values: CDR1 SGHDN, CDR2 FVKESK. CDR3 amino acids: CASREEGNEQFF. The CDR3 region has the DNA TGTGCCAGCAGGGAGGAGGGCAATGAGCAGTTCTTC. Drawing the rest from reference TRBV14 and TRBJ2-1, the complete variable domain is EAGVTQFPSHSVIEKGQTVTLRCDPISGHDNLYWYRRVMGKEIKFLLHFVKESKQDESGMPNNRFLAERTGGTYSTLKVQPAELEDSGVYFCASREEGNEQFFGPGTRLTVL.

In its sample, this clone was seen once. This sequence joins TRBV28 and TRBJ2-1; D gene uncertain. This CDR3 comprises 13 residues. Per the germline V gene, CDR1 is MDHEN and CDR2 is SYDVKM. Trimming cost V 2 bases and J 5 bases, with 7 bases left between them. The CDR3 region is CASSLVRNNEQFF. The CDR3 bases are TGTGCCAGCAGTTTAGTGCGGAACAATGAGCAGTTCTTC.

The chain has TRBV5-4 and TRBJ2-7; 8 bases are a match to TRBD2. V shed 1 base and J 2 bases; nucleotides not matched to a gene: 2. There are 14 residues in the CDR3. Germline CDR1 is SGHNT and CDR2 is YYREEE (reference sequence). DNA for the CDR3: TGTGCCAGCAGCTTGATAGCGGGACCCTACGAGCAGTACTTC. Its protein product is CASSLIAGPYEQYF.

The rearrangement uses TRBV18 and TRBJ2-5, with TRBD2 matching 9 bases. CDR1 is KGHSH and CDR2 is LQKENI in the germline V gene. CDR3 length: 15 residues. With 5 bases clipped from V and 1 base from J, the junction kept 5 bases outside the gene matches. For the CDR3, the DNA is TGTGCCAGCTCATGGCTAGCGGGAACCCAAGAGACCCAGTACTTC. Its protein is CASSWLAGTQETQYF.

V and J are TRBV2 and TRBJ2-5; 8 positions match TRBD1. With 7 bases clipped from V and 5 bases from J, the junction kept 9 bases outside the gene matches. CDR1 SNHLY and CDR2 FYNNEI come from the germline V gene. The CDR3 extends over 14 amino acids. This CDR3 reads CASTGGGWVETQYF. The CDR3 DNA reads TGTGCCAGCACAGGGGGCGGGTGGGTGGAGACCCAGTACTTC.

The rearrangement joins TRBV6-1 to TRBJ1-2; 10 bases align to TRBD1. The CDR3 has 14 amino acids. Germline CDR1 is MNHNS and CDR2 is SASEGT. V was clipped by 4 bases and J by 6 bases; unmatched bases: 5. The CDR3 here is CASSGQGASDGYTF. Written as DNA, the CDR3 is TGTGCCAGCAGTGGACAGGGGGCTTCGGATGGCTACACCTTC.

The genes are TRBV2 and TRBJ1-3; TRBD1 matches at 10 bases. The CDR3 is made up of 16 amino acids. Germline V gene lookup returns CDR1 SNHLY and CDR2 FYNNEI. V lost 8 bases and J lost 2; bases outside the gene matches: 9. For the CDR3, the DNA is TGTGCCAGCGGGAGTTTGGGGACAGGGGCTGGAAACACCATATATTTT. Translation: CASGSLGTGAGNTIYF.

CDR3 region: CASSGLTGDEQFF. CDR3 in DNA: TGTGCCAGCAGTGGGCTGACAGGGGATGAGCAGTTCTTC. This chain joins TRBV6-5 and TRBJ2-1; 8 bases map to TRBD1. Unmatched junction bases numbered 5, after V lost 5 bases and J lost 8 bases. There are 13 residues in the CDR3. Germline CDR1 reads MNHEY; CDR2 reads SVGAGI.